A single sample is the source of the 18 T cell receptor beta chains below, sequenced in a study of cytomegalovirus exposure and HLA in healthy donors (dated by TCRdb to about 2017). Libraries were built with the immunoSEQ multiplex PCR assay. A mixture of 60 forward primers for TCR Vbeta segments and 13 reverse primers for TCR Jbeta segments was used in the multiplex PCR. TCRdb's version of the immuneACCESS table is confined to in-frame rearrangements and falls short of the full clone set. An unresolved V gene accounts for under half of the shortfall where checked; the remainder is of unknown origin. The sample table holds some 160,000 clones, of which about 64% were seen once. In total, the top ten clones hold around 4.7% of the sample. Sequencing was carried out using PBMCs. All receptors derive from a man aged 60 to 75 in good health and CMV-seronegative.

The chain carries TRBV2 and TRBJ2-7; weak D call: TRBD2 (5 bases). Germline V gene sequence: CDR1 SNHLY, CDR2 FYNNEI. The CDR3 totals 11 residues. The V and J ends lost 8 bases and 7 bases respectively, with 12 bases between them. The CDR3 nucleotides read TGTGCCAGCCAAAGGGCGGGTGAGCAGTACTTC. This translates into CASQRAGEQYF.

The chain employs TRBV5-3 and TRBJ2-7; 8 bases are a match to TRBD1. TRBV5-3 has ORF status, its function being uncertain. The CDR3 contains 16 residues. Trimming cost V 3 bases and J 3 bases; bases outside gene matches: 11. Here the CDR3 DNA reads TGTGCCAGAAGCTCTAACCTAGGGACAGGACACTACGAGCAGTACTTC. This codes for CARSSNLGTGHYEQYF.

This rearrangement joins TRBV7-9 to TRBJ1-4; 10 nucleotides align to TRBD1. The CDR3 sequence is 16 residues long. V lost 2 bases to trimming and J lost 7 bases; unmatched junction nucleotides: 7. Germline lookup yields CDR1 SEHNR and CDR2 FQNEAQ (reference sequence). The CDR3 region is CASSLNRGQGSEKLFF. CDR3 nucleotides: TGTGCCAGCAGCTTAAATCGGGGACAGGGGAGTGAAAAACTGTTTTTT.

J is TRBJ2-1 and V is TRBV5-4; 10 nucleotides line up with TRBD1. The CDR3 has 15 amino acids. With 4 bases clipped from V and 7 bases from J, the junction kept 8 bases outside the gene matches. CDR1 is SGHNT, CDR2 YYREEE, per germline (reference sequence). The CDR3 coding sequence is TGTGCCAGCAGCGAGGACAGGGGGAAAGTGAATGAGCAGTTCTTC. Translation: CASSEDRGKVNEQFF.

This clone came up a few times. The CDR3 loop reads CSASGQGTFF. As DNA, the CDR3 is TGCAGTGCTAGCGGCCAGGGAACTTTCTTT. V usage is TRBV20-1 and J usage is TRBJ1-1; D possibly corresponds to TRBD1 (5 bases). The CDR3 is made up of 10 amino acids. V dropped 3 bases and J dropped 12 bases, with 11 bases sitting between them. The germline CDR1 and CDR2 sequences are DFQATT and SNEGSKA (reference sequence).

The rearrangement joins TRBV28 to TRBJ1-5, with a tentative D call TRBD1 (6 bases). V lost 2 bases to trimming and J lost 1 base, with 9 bases between them. In germline, CDR1 is MDHEN, CDR2 SYDVKM. The CDR3 runs 15 residues. CDR3 sequence (DNA): TGTGCCAGCAGTTTAGGGGGGGCCAGCAATCAGCCCCAGCATTTT. Amino acids: CASSLGGASNQPQHF.

This chain joins TRBV30 and TRBJ1-5, with TRBD1 as a possible D gene (5 bases). V lost 5 bases and J lost 4, with 15 bases in between. The CDR3 totals 14 residues. Germline CDR1 and CDR2: GTSNPN and SVGIG (reference sequence). CDR3: CAWAAVGGNQPQHF. The CDR3 nucleotides are TGTGCCTGGGCGGCTGTCGGGGGGAATCAGCCCCAGCATTTT. The variable domain in full, with the rest retrieved from reference TRBV30 and TRBJ1-5, is SQTIHQWPATLVQPVGSPLSLECTVEGTSNPNLYWYRQAAGRGLQLLFYSVGIGQISSEVPQNLSASRPQDRQFILSSKKLLLSDSGFYLCAWAAVGGNQPQHFGDGTRLSIL.

The genes are TRBV7-2 and TRBJ2-7; 11 bases fit TRBD1. CDR3 length equals 15 residues. CDR1 is SGHTA, CDR2 FQGNSA, per germline. The V segment lost 3 bases and the J segment 3 bases; nucleotides outside the gene matches: 4. The CDR3 sequence: CASSFSGTGGYEQYF. The CDR3 nucleotides are TGTGCCAGCAGCTTCTCCGGGACAGGGGGCTACGAGCAGTACTTC.

The chain links TRBV18 to TRBJ1-4; no firm D call. Germline V lookup: CDR1 KGHSH, CDR2 LQKENI. The CDR3 sequence is 15 residues long. V was shortened by 3 bases and J by 4 bases, with 12 bases between the two germline ends. The CDR3, as DNA: TGTGCCAGCTCACCCCGTGGCGGGAATAATGAAAAACTGTTTTTT. Translating it yields CASSPRGGNNEKLFF.

The chain combines TRBV10-3 with TRBJ1-1; the D is unclear. This CDR3 has 14 residues. The germline V and J ends were trimmed by 4 bases and 3 bases, with 12 bases remaining between them. In germline, CDR1 is ENHRY, CDR2 SYGVKD. CDR3 sequence reads: CAISVGGWDTEAFF. The DNA for the CDR3 is TGTGCCATCAGTGTGGGCGGGTGGGACACTGAAGCTTTCTTT.

J is TRBJ2-7 and V is TRBV7-6, with TRBD2 as a possible D gene (6 bases). The germline gives CDR1 SGHVS, CDR2 FNYEAQ. Deletions cut 2 bases from V and 2 bases from J, with 13 bases between. CDR3 length: 15 amino acids. The CDR3 loop reads CASSLRRETTYEQYF. DNA for the CDR3: TGTGCCAGCAGCTTAAGACGGGAGACAACCTACGAGCAGTACTTC.

This chain connects TRBV18 to TRBJ2-7, with 12 bases that match TRBD1. V shed 6 bases, J shed 3 bases, and the junction held 3 bases outside the gene matches. The CDR3 spans 14 residues. Germline V CDR1 and CDR2: KGHSH, LQKENI. The CDR3 spells CASSGTGGLYEQYF. Written as DNA, the CDR3 is TGTGCCAGCTCCGGGACAGGGGGCCTCTACGAGCAGTACTTC.

The V call is TRBV15, the J call TRBJ2-3; TRBD2 is a possible D gene (6 bases). With 1 base removed from V and 3 bases from J, the gap between germline ends came to 17 bases. Per the germline V gene, CDR1 is LNHNV and CDR2 is YYDKDF (reference sequence). The CDR3 spans 17 residues. This chain's CDR3 is CATSRASGTWGTDTQYF. CDR3 nucleotide sequence: TGTGCCACCAGCAGAGCCTCCGGGACTTGGGGGACAGATACGCAGTATTTT. Full variable domain (missing parts from reference TRBV15 and TRBJ2-3): DAMVIQNPRYQVTQFGKPVTLSCSQTLNHNVMYWYQQKSSQAPKLLFHYYDKDFNNEADTPDNFQSRRPNTSFCFLDIRSPGLGDTAMYLCATSRASGTWGTDTQYFGPGTRLTVL.

The chain carries TRBV7-9 and TRBJ1-2, with 9 bases that match TRBD1. The junction had 3 bases not matched to a gene; V was cut back by 2 bases and J by 2 bases. Germline lookup yields CDR1 SEHNR and CDR2 FQNEAQ (reference sequence). There are 15 residues in the CDR3. CDR3 protein: CASSLRQGENYGYTF. CDR3 DNA sequence: TGTGCCAGCAGCTTACGACAGGGGGAGAACTATGGCTACACCTTC. Full variable domain (missing parts from reference TRBV7-9 and TRBJ1-2): DTGVSQNPRHKITKRGQNVTFRCDPISEHNRLYWYRQTLGQGPEFLTYFQNEAQLEKSRLLSDRFSAERPKGSFSTLEIQRTEQGDSAMYLCASSLRQGENYGYTFGSGTRLTVV.

The chain employs TRBV28 and TRBJ2-7; 12 nucleotides line up with TRBD1. This CDR3 is 13 amino acids long. The V gene's germline CDR1 is MDHEN and CDR2 SYDVKM. V was clipped by 8 bases and J by 3 bases; unmatched bases: 2. For the CDR3, the DNA is TGTGCCAGCGGGACAGGGGGCGTCTACGAGCAGTACTTC. This codes for CASGTGGVYEQYF.

This chain uses TRBV30 with TRBJ1-1, with D tentatively TRBD1 (5 bases). There are 13 residues in the CDR3. Germline lookup yields CDR1 GTSNPN and CDR2 SVGIG (reference sequence). The V gene lost 2 bases and the J gene lost 3 bases, with 10 bases spanning the gap. The CDR3 protein is CAWSSGRDTEAFF. The CDR3 nucleotides are TGTGCCTGGAGTTCTGGCAGGGACACTGAAGCTTTCTTT.

This sequence joins TRBV6-6 and TRBJ2-3, with D perhaps TRBD1 (6 bases). The germline gives CDR1 MNHNY, CDR2 SVGAGI (reference sequence). CDR3 length equals 15 residues. V gave up 4 bases and J gave up 6 bases, with 17 bases separating them. This chain's CDR3 is CASSSDVAGVDTQYF. In nucleotides, the CDR3 is TGTGCCAGCAGTTCCGATGTAGCAGGGGTTGATACGCAGTATTTT.

The chain has TRBV5-4 and TRBJ2-2; TRBD2 might be the D (7 bases). The V end lost 6 bases, the J end lost 4 bases, and 19 bases lay between the germline ends. There are 16 residues in the CDR3. Germline V gene data show CDR1 as SGHNT and CDR2 as YYREEE (reference sequence). Written as DNA, the CDR3 is TGTGCCAGCATCCCCGGGGGGCAGAGCATCACCGGGGAGCTGTTTTTT. It translates to CASIPGGQSITGELFF.